This TCR beta chain was retrieved from a study of T cell responses to AZD1222 COVID-19 vaccine. General observations from the study: Unmutated variant regions are reportedly the target of nearly half of TCRs that are spike-specific. The donor group comprised mostly white British people and more females; the analysis possibly underestimated clonal diversity. Two AZD1222 doses significantly raised spike-specific TCR breadth and depth over controls. Sampling that yielded the repertoires occurred only after the peak T cell response.

In regard to this clone: What it recognizes is unknown.

TCRdb's copy holds only in-frame clones and misses some; the assay was immunoSEQ multiplex PCR. The sample shows about 140,000 clones, approximately 92% of them seen only once. V was clipped by 1 base and J by 8 bases, with 10 bases between them. The CDR3 contains 13 residues. The material sequenced was peripheral blood, taken 28 days after the second AZD1222 dose. This clonotype was obtained from an adult who received the AZD1222 COVID-19 vaccine. The rearrangement joins TRBV12-3 or TRBV12-4 to TRBJ2-3, with TRBD2 as a possible D gene (5 bases). The CDR3: CASSLVEAVTQYF. CDR3 DNA: TGTGCCAGCAGTTTAGTCGAAGCGGTTACGCAGTATTTT.